A selection of T cell receptor beta chains follows, all from one sample in a study of post-analysis software for immune sequencing data. Via MiXCR, TCRdb re-called the PCR reads, giving one row per CDR3 protein. Altogether hundreds of thousands of distinct CDR3 sequences are present, approximately 46% being singletons, with the ten largest covering about 12%. Sequenced: blood. These receptors all come from a girl aged 5-17 years with multiple sclerosis. The CDR3 runs from the conserved cysteine through the conserved F or W. Fields, in order: CDR3 length, V gene, clone size, J gene, D gene, CDR3 protein, CDR3 DNA. The D gene is left open where the match is weak. Only some rows state a clone size, as once, few, many or a class for expanded clones.

14	TRBV27	few	TRBJ2-7	NA	CASSFGPPPYEQYF	TGTGCCAGCAGTTTCGGGCCACCCCCCTACGAGCAGTACTTC
15	TRBV29-1	NA	TRBJ1-5	NA	CSGGSEGYVDQPQHF	TGCAGCGGGGGGTCGGAGGGCTACGTTGATCAGCCCCAGCATTTT
17	TRBV3-1	NA	TRBJ2-7	NA	CASSQGVAGSGSYEQYF	TGTGCCAGCAGCCAAGGAGTCGCGGGAAGTGGCTCCTACGAGCAGTACTTC
15	TRBV29-1	NA	TRBJ2-3	TRBD1	CSSEGQGDYIDTQYF	TGCAGCTCTGAGGGGCAGGGGGATTATATAGATACGCAGTATTTT
15	TRBV4-3	few	TRBJ1-1	NA	CASSLNRRMNTEAFF	TGCGCCAGCAGCCTAAATAGGAGGATGAACACTGAAGCTTTCTTT
16	TRBV12-3/TRBV12-4	NA	TRBJ2-3	TRBD1	CASSLPSQGGTDTQYF	TGTGCCAGCAGTTTACCCAGCCAGGGGGGCACAGATACGCAGTATTTT
19	TRBV4-1	NA	TRBJ2-1	NA	CASSQVHPAGRTSYNEQFF	TGCGCCAGCAGCCAAGTGCATCCGGCGGGGCGTACCTCCTACAATGAGCAGTTCTTC
14	TRBV5-1	NA	TRBJ1-4	TRBD1	CASSLGQGPEKLFF	TGCGCCAGCAGCTTGGGACAGGGGCCCGAAAAACTGTTTTTT
14	TRBV5-5	NA	TRBJ1-2	NA	CASSLGGGDYGYTF	TGTGCCAGCAGCTTGGGGGGAGGGGACTATGGCTACACCTTC
14	TRBV19	NA	TRBJ1-5	TRBD1	CASSIGQGGQPQHF	TGTGCTAGTAGCATTGGACAGGGTGGACAGCCCCAGCATTTT